Below, one T cell receptor beta chain is given with its context. Its antigen is as yet unknown. The assay used deep level. Generated by immunoSEQ multiplex PCR, the TCRdb table keeps only in-frame clones and is missing some. The sample records about 2.3 million clones, about nine tenths being singletons. The data derive from a study of shared clonotypes between healthy human individuals. Study results and limitations: Since donors were few, the genetic and exposure-history diversity represented was limited.

The CDR3 sequence is 11 residues long. CDR1 and CDR2 (germline): MNHEY, SVGAGI. V was cut by 8 bases and J by 3 bases, with 8 bases left in between. This receptor was obtained from a man aged 18 to 35 in good health. Some clones in this sample may be carry-over from other donors' samples. The sequenced material came from naive CD4+ T cells from PBMCs. Subset in this sample: CD45RA+ positively selected. V and J are TRBV6-5 and TRBJ2-7, with no clear D. CDR3 bases: TGTGCCAGCGCTCGGAGCTACGAGCAGTACTTC. This encodes CASARSYEQYF.